This entry lists 12 T cell receptor beta chains sequenced from one sample in a study of cytomegalovirus exposure and HLA in healthy donors. The PCR used 60 Vbeta and 13 Jbeta primers. Profiling relied on immunoSEQ multiplex PCR, and the TCRdb table lists in-frame clones only, not all of them. The table includes approximately 190,000 clones, approximately 88% detected once. Material for sequencing was PBMCs. Receptor source: a woman aged 45-65 years in good health and CMV-seropositive.

V and J are TRBV5-1 and TRBJ2-3, with D perhaps matching TRBD2 (6 bases). CDR3 length: 14 amino acids. V was shortened by 6 bases and J by 2 bases, with 13 bases between the two germline ends. Germline assignment: CDR1 SGHRS and CDR2 YFSETQ. This CDR3 reads CASIDGGLTDTQYF. For the CDR3, the DNA is TGCGCCAGCATTGACGGGGGACTCACAGATACGCAGTATTTT.

The J gene is TRBJ1-6, the V gene TRBV9, with a weak D call TRBD1 (6 bases). There are 17 residues in the CDR3. In germline, CDR1 is SGDLS, CDR2 YYNGEE. Between the trimmed V and J ends, which lost 0 bases and 7 bases, there was a span of 17 bases. The CDR3 bases are TGTGCCAGCAGCGTAGCTTCGGTGGCAGGGGCGAATTCACCCCTCCACTTT. Encoded protein: CASSVASVAGANSPLHF.

J is TRBJ2-7 and V is TRBV6-1, with TRBD1 matching over 8 bases. The CDR3 length is 16 residues. Germline-derived CDR1 and CDR2 are MNHNS and SASEGT. After removal of 4 bases from V and 2 bases from J, the junction contained 10 bases not matched to a gene. This CDR3 reads CASSVQGALSPYEQYF. DNA of the CDR3: TGTGCCAGCAGTGTTCAGGGGGCGCTTAGTCCCTACGAGCAGTACTTC.

DNA for the CDR3: TGTGCCAGCTCACCAAATGGAGCGGCGGGGGGCGTCGAACGGGACAATGAGCAGTTCTTC. Translated: CASSPNGAAGGVERDNEQFF. The chain couples TRBV18 to TRBJ2-1; 8 bases line up with TRBD2. Germline CDR1 reads KGHSH; CDR2 reads LQKENI. This CDR3 region has 20 residues. V lost 2 bases and J lost 5; bases outside the gene matches: 20.

This clone was seen only a few times. Within the sample, other DNA sequences also encode this same CDR3. The rearrangement joins TRBV6-6 to TRBJ1-1, with D perhaps matching TRBD1 (5 bases). CDR3 length: 13 amino acids. V was trimmed by 2 bases and J by 1 base, leaving 5 bases between them. The germline V gene has CDR1 MNHNY and CDR2 SVGAGI (reference sequence). The CDR3 sequence: CASSYQGNTEAFF. CDR3 coding DNA: TGTGCCAGCAGTTACCAGGGGAACACTGAAGCTTTCTTT.

This clone was counted a few times. The chain uses TRBV9 and TRBJ2-3, with 9 bases aligning to TRBD1. The V segment lost 4 bases and the J segment 5 bases; nucleotides outside the gene matches: 5. This CDR3 contains 14 residues. The germline V gene encodes CDR1 SGDLS and CDR2 YYNGEE. CDR3 bases: TGTGCCAGCAGCATGGGACAGGGTCAAGATACGCAGTATTTT. The encoded protein is CASSMGQGQDTQYF.

The rearrangement uses TRBV5-1 and TRBJ2-5; TRBD2 might be the D (7 bases). The CDR3 spans 16 residues. Trimming took 0 bases from V and 2 from J, leaving 14 bases between them. CDR1 and CDR2 from the germline V gene are SGHRS and YFSETQ. CDR3 sequence: CASSLVVGGRQETQYF. The CDR3 nucleotides are TGCGCCAGCAGCTTGGTGGTCGGGGGGCGTCAAGAGACCCAGTACTTC.

The rearrangement uses TRBV9 and TRBJ2-1; 10 nucleotides align to TRBD2. CDR3 length: 15 amino acids. Germline values: CDR1 SGDLS, CDR2 YYNGEE. Germline trimming cut 4 bases from V and 8 bases from J; bases unmatched to any gene: 9. Here the CDR3 DNA reads TGTGCCAGCAGCCCACAAGCGGGGGGGCGTGATGAGCAGTTCTTC. It yields the protein CASSPQAGGRDEQFF.

The J gene is TRBJ1-2, the V gene TRBV9; TRBD1 aligns across 7 bases. Per germline, CDR1 SGDLS and CDR2 YYNGEE. CDR3 length equals 14 residues. V gave up 2 bases and J gave up 4 bases; unmatched junction bases: 5. The CDR3, as DNA: TGTGCCAGCAGCGTGCTCGACAGGGCCTATGGCTACACCTTC. Translation gives CASSVLDRAYGYTF.

The J gene is TRBJ2-5, the V gene TRBV11-2; maybe TRBD2 (5 bases). V shed 1 base and J shed 6 bases, with 15 bases lying between them. CDR3 length equals 15 residues. Germline CDR1 and CDR2: SGHAT and FQNNGV. The CDR3 protein is CASSLVGGPSQTQYF. The CDR3 DNA is TGTGCCAGCAGCTTAGTTGGAGGACCGTCCCAGACCCAGTACTTC.

V usage is TRBV5-1 and J usage is TRBJ2-7, with D unresolved. Germline V gene sequence: CDR1 SGHRS, CDR2 YFSETQ. V lost 0 bases and J 1 base, leaving 11 bases between the germline ends. The CDR3 is made up of 15 amino acids. The CDR3 spells CASSLDGDASYEQYF. The CDR3 DNA sequence: TGCGCCAGCAGCTTGGACGGAGATGCATCCTACGAGCAGTACTTC.

The rearrangement uses TRBV7-3 and TRBJ1-2, with TRBD1 identical over 7 bases. The V and J ends lost 5 bases and 14 bases, in that order; junction bases with no gene match: 8. In germline, CDR1 is SGHTA, CDR2 FQGTGA. This CDR3 contains 11 residues. In DNA form, the CDR3 reads TGTGCCAGCAGCCGAATAGGGGGCTCAACCTTC. This sequence encodes CASSRIGGSTF.